The 32 T cell receptor beta chains given below trace back to one sample, sequenced in a study of T cells in localized non-small cell lung cancer. Clones were sequenced by immunoSEQ multiplex PCR, and TCRdb holds only the in-frame ones, with some missing. The profile shows approximately 29,000 clones, 84% of them singletons. This material consisted of peripheral blood mononuclear cells, taken before any cancer treatment. All receptors derive from a man aged 40-75 years with stage III lung adenocarcinoma.

The chain's CDR3 is CASSWEGVSRGELFF. For the CDR3, the DNA is TGTGCCAGCAGCTGGGAGGGAGTCTCTCGTGGGGAGCTGTTTTTT. The chain recombines TRBV25-1 with TRBJ2-2, with 7 nucleotides matching TRBD2. This CDR3 is built from 15 residues. CDR1 and CDR2 from the germline V gene are MGHDK and SYGVNS. V shed 6 bases and J 8 bases; nucleotides not matched to a gene: 12.

The chain's CDR3 is CASSLSNYGYTF. The CDR3 region has the DNA TGTGCCAGCAGCTTAAGTAACTATGGCTACACCTTC. The rearrangement joins TRBV11-2 to TRBJ1-2, with D unresolved. The germline V gene encodes CDR1 SGHAT and CDR2 FQNNGV. V lost 2 bases and J lost 1, with 2 bases in between. The CDR3 spans 12 residues.

The chain uses TRBV15 and TRBJ1-1; no firm D call. V lost 5 bases, J lost 1 base, and 11 bases lay in between. Germline lookup yields CDR1 LNHNV and CDR2 YYDKDF (reference sequence). The CDR3 runs to 14 residues. CDR3 sequence: CATSEYQKNTEAFF. CDR3 DNA: TGTGCCACCAGCGAGTACCAGAAGAACACTGAAGCTTTCTTT.

V and J are TRBV28 and TRBJ1-5; 7 nucleotides align to TRBD1. J gave up 0 bases and V 4 bases, and 9 bases lay outside the gene matches. This CDR3 comprises 17 residues. The V gene's germline CDR1 is MDHEN and CDR2 SYDVKM. Here the CDR3 reads CASSYPGTEYSNQPQHF. The CDR3 nucleotides are TGTGCCAGCAGTTACCCCGGGACAGAATATAGCAATCAGCCCCAGCATTTT.

Only a few counts were recorded for this clone. The J gene is TRBJ1-5, the V gene TRBV2; D ambiguous. There are 14 residues in the CDR3. Trimming cost V 1 base and J 2 bases, with 6 bases left between them. Germline V lookup: CDR1 SNHLY, CDR2 FYNNEI. CDR3 in DNA: TGTGCCAGCAGTGAAGGGCAGGGCAATCAGCCCCAGCATTTT. Amino acid sequence: CASSEGQGNQPQHF.

The sample holds a few counts of this clone. The CDR3 region is CASSFTSGGRDTQYF. The CDR3 DNA sequence: TGTGCCAGCAGCTTTACTAGCGGGGGGAGGGATACGCAGTATTTT. The chain employs TRBV11-2 and TRBJ2-3, with 12 positions matching TRBD2. Losses at the gene ends were 3 bases for V and 6 bases for J; bases not matched to a gene: 4. The CDR3 sequence is 15 residues long. CDR1 and CDR2 (germline): SGHAT, FQNNGV.

V is TRBV29-1 and J is TRBJ2-1; possibly TRBD1 for D (5 bases). V shed 5 bases and J shed 7 bases, with 27 bases lying between them. The germline gives CDR1 SQVTM, CDR2 ANQGSEA. The CDR3 spans 17 residues. As DNA, the CDR3 is TGCAGCGTTAATTGTACGTTTGGCAGGGTCGTTAGGAATGAGCAGTTCTTC. This encodes CSVNCTFGRVVRNEQFF.

This chain joins TRBV6-6 and TRBJ1-2; weak D call: TRBD1 (5 bases). From germline, CDR1 is MNHNY and CDR2 SVGAGI (reference sequence). V dropped 5 bases and J dropped 2 bases, with 9 bases sitting between them. The CDR3 has 13 amino acids. In nucleotides, the CDR3 is TGTGCCAGCAGTCCGGGACTGAACTATGGCTACACCTTC. Amino acid sequence: CASSPGLNYGYTF.

This clone occurred a few times. The chain employs TRBV30 and TRBJ2-7, with 10 bases aligning to TRBD1. This CDR3 is 13 amino acids long. V dropped 8 bases and J dropped 4; count of bases not matched to a gene: 8. CDR1 GTSNPN and CDR2 SVGIG come from the germline V gene (reference sequence). The DNA for the CDR3 is TGTGCCGCTACCGGGACAGGGGCTTACGAGCAGTACTTC. It specifies CAATGTGAYEQYF.

This chain connects TRBV30 to TRBJ1-1, with D hard to call. CDR1 and CDR2 from the germline V gene are GTSNPN and SVGIG (reference sequence). The CDR3 consists of 13 residues. The V and J ends lost 1 base and 6 bases respectively, with 12 bases between them. CDR3 DNA: TGTGCCTGGAGTGAAAGAAACGGGGCTGAAGCTTTCTTT. The encoded protein is CAWSERNGAEAFF.

This chain links TRBV9 with TRBJ2-3; 7 nucleotides agree with TRBD1. Trimming cost V 0 bases and J 4 bases; bases outside gene matches: 2. Germline V gives CDR1 SGDLS, CDR2 YYNGEE. CDR3 size: 14 residues. In DNA form, the CDR3 reads TGTGCCAGCAGCGTAGCTACAGGGGCAGATACGCAGTATTTT. Residues: CASSVATGADTQYF.

The chain recombines TRBV11-2 with TRBJ1-2; D is perhaps TRBD1 (6 bases). CDR1 and CDR2 (germline): SGHAT, FQNNGV. The CDR3 loop spans 13 amino acids. V lost 5 bases and J lost 6, with 13 bases in between. CDR3 coding DNA: TGTGCCAGCAGCCGGACAGAGGGGAATGGCTACACCTTC. The encoded protein is CASSRTEGNGYTF.

The J gene is TRBJ2-6, the V gene TRBV11-2; tentatively, D is TRBD2 (5 bases). V was trimmed by 4 bases and J by 2 bases, leaving 12 bases between them. There are 16 residues in the CDR3. The germline gives CDR1 SGHAT, CDR2 FQNNGV. CDR3 DNA: TGTGCCAGCAGCTCGGGGTTGCGGGCTGGGGCCAACGTCCTGACTTTC. It yields the protein CASSSGLRAGANVLTF.

This chain connects TRBV29-1 to TRBJ1-1; D perhaps matches TRBD1 (5 bases). Looked up from germline, CDR1 is SQVTM and CDR2 is ANQGSEA. V gave up 7 bases and J gave up 8 bases, with 11 bases separating them. CDR3 length: 10 amino acids. In DNA, the CDR3 is TGCAGCGCGGGGGACGAAGAAGCTTTCTTT. Its translation is CSAGDEEAFF. Full variable domain (outside the CDR3, taken from reference TRBV29-1 and TRBJ1-1): SAVISQKPSRDICQRGTSLTIQCQVDSQVTMMFWYRQQPGQSLTLIATANQGSEATYESGFVIDKFPISRPNLTFSTLTVSNMSPEDSSIYLCSAGDEEAFFGQGTRLTVV.

The chain is built from TRBV11-2 and TRBJ1-2, with 7 nucleotides matching TRBD1. CDR3 length equals 13 residues. Germline values: CDR1 SGHAT, CDR2 FQNNGV. The trim removed 5 bases at V and 8 bases at J, leaving 8 bases unmatched. CDR3 protein: CASSQGQVTGYTF. For the CDR3, the DNA is TGTGCCAGCAGCCAAGGACAGGTGACGGGCTACACCTTC.

V gene TRBV5-4 combines with J gene TRBJ2-5; 8 bases are a match to TRBD2. CDR1 SGHNT and CDR2 YYREEE come from the germline V gene (reference sequence). The CDR3 loop spans 14 amino acids. V was pared by 3 bases and J by 1 base, with 2 bases of the junction left unmatched. The CDR3 nucleotides are TGTGCCAGCAGCTCAGGACTAGCCCAAGAGACCCAGTACTTC. It translates to CASSSGLAQETQYF.

The chain is built from TRBV28 and TRBJ1-5; no reliable D call. Per the germline V gene, CDR1 is MDHEN and CDR2 is SYDVKM. V was shortened by 1 base and J by 6 bases, with 10 bases between the two germline ends. The CDR3 covers 14 residues. The chain's CDR3 is CASSLLGSPQPQHF. DNA for the CDR3: TGTGCCAGCAGTTTATTGGGAAGCCCTCAGCCCCAGCATTTT.

The chain has TRBV5-1 and TRBJ1-5; no clear D gene. V was clipped by 2 bases and J by 4 bases, with 13 bases between them. Looked up from germline, CDR1 is SGHRS and CDR2 is YFSETQ. This CDR3 is 15 amino acids long. The CDR3 bases are TGCGCCAGCAGCTTTACCGGGGAGATGAATCAGCCCCAGCATTTT. Its protein is CASSFTGEMNQPQHF.

The chain has TRBV5-5 and TRBJ2-2; the D is unclear. This CDR3 has 12 residues. Trimming shortened V by 2 bases and J by 2 bases, and 1 base separated the two germline ends. Germline values: CDR1 SGHKS, CDR2 YYEKEE (reference sequence). This CDR3 reads CASSLNTGELFF. The DNA of the CDR3 is TGTGCCAGCAGCTTAAACACCGGGGAGCTGTTTTTT.

This clone is deemed medium-sized. The chain uses TRBV2 and TRBJ1-6; D possibly corresponds to TRBD1 (5 bases). V was clipped by 5 bases and J by 9 bases, with 11 bases between them. The CDR3 is 13 amino acids. The germline CDR1 and CDR2 sequences are SNHLY and FYNNEI. The CDR3 spells CASSPRQFSPLHF. In DNA form, the CDR3 reads TGTGCCAGCAGTCCTCGACAGTTTTCACCCCTCCACTTT.

This clone was found once. V and J are TRBV5-1 and TRBJ2-2, with TRBD1 identical over 7 bases. CDR3 length: 15 residues. The germline CDR1 and CDR2 sequences are SGHRS and YFSETQ. Unmatched junction bases numbered 5, after V lost 4 bases and J lost 2 bases. CDR3: CASSTGDRNTGELFF. The DNA for the CDR3 is TGCGCCAGCAGCACAGGGGACCGTAACACCGGGGAGCTGTTTTTT.

This chain uses TRBV5-5 with TRBJ2-7, with D tentatively TRBD1 (6 bases). Germline lookup yields CDR1 SGHKS and CDR2 YYEKEE (reference sequence). The germline V and J ends were trimmed by 0 bases and 0 bases, with 7 bases remaining between them. There are 14 residues in the CDR3. CDR3 sequence (DNA): TGTGCCAGCAGCTTGGAGGGACACTCCTACGAGCAGTACTTC. Translated, it gives CASSLEGHSYEQYF.

This chain uses TRBV11-2 with TRBJ2-7; 9 bases fit TRBD1. This CDR3 region has 12 residues. The V gene's germline CDR1 is SGHAT and CDR2 FQNNGV. V gave up 5 bases and J gave up 6 bases; unmatched junction bases: 2. In DNA form, the CDR3 reads TGTGCCAGCAGCCTGGACAGGGGCGAGCAGTACTTC. It encodes CASSLDRGEQYF.

V gene TRBV13 combines with J gene TRBJ1-4; D is uncertain. The length of the CDR3 is 12 residues. The V gene lost 6 bases and the J gene lost 9 bases, with 11 bases spanning the gap. Germline V CDR1 and CDR2: PRHDT, FYEKMQ (reference sequence). The CDR3 coding sequence is TGTGCCAGCAGTGGTGGGAATAAAAAACTGTTTTTT. This translates into CASSGGNKKLFF.

The CDR3 region has the DNA TGTGCCAGCAGCTTAGCTTCCCAGAACACTGAAGCTTTCTTT. It yields the protein CASSLASQNTEAFF. V is TRBV11-2 and J is TRBJ1-1; D not resolved. The germline gives CDR1 SGHAT, CDR2 FQNNGV. Trimming took 1 base from V and 1 from J, leaving 7 bases between them. CDR3 length: 14 residues.

V gene TRBV21-1 combines with J gene TRBJ1-3; TRBD1 is taken as the D call from the table, unchecked against the DNA. TRBV21-1 constitutes a pseudogene. The CDR3 has 17 amino acids. Here the CDR3 reads CASSGGRTGGLRNTIYF. The CDR3 DNA sequence: TGTGCCAGCAGCGGAGGTAGGACAGGGGGGTTGAGAAACACCATATATTTT.

The V gene is TRBV21-1, the J gene TRBJ1-1; TRBD1, the table's D call, lacks a check against the DNA. TRBV21-1 is classified as a pseudogene. The CDR3 is made up of 14 amino acids. The CDR3 region has the DNA TGTGCCAGCAGCAAGGGACAGGGCAGGGCTGAAGCTTTCTTT. Translation gives CASSKGQGRAEAFF.

This sequence joins TRBV6-5 and TRBJ2-3, with 8 bases matching TRBD1. The V and J ends lost 4 bases and 3 bases, in that order; junction bases with no gene match: 6. CDR1 MNHEY and CDR2 SVGAGI come from the germline V gene. This CDR3 comprises 15 residues. The CDR3 DNA sequence: TGTGCCAGCAGTTTTCAGGGGGCCGGTACAGATACGCAGTATTTT. Protein: CASSFQGAGTDTQYF.

This rearrangement joins TRBV27 to TRBJ1-1, with a tentative D call TRBD1 (6 bases). The CDR3 length is 14 residues. Trimming stripped 6 bases from V and 0 bases from J, with 11 bases between. Per germline, CDR1 MNHEY and CDR2 SMNVEV (reference sequence). The CDR3 sequence: CASRGRGLNTEAFF. In DNA form, the CDR3 reads TGTGCCAGCAGGGGCAGGGGCCTGAACACTGAAGCTTTCTTT.

The rearrangement links TRBV7-3 to TRBJ2-2, with D tentatively TRBD1 (5 bases). The V gene lost 5 bases and the J gene lost 4 bases, with 11 bases spanning the gap. The CDR3 length is 14 residues. Germline V gives CDR1 SGHTA, CDR2 FQGTGA. The CDR3, as DNA: TGTGCCAGCAGCCCCGGACAACGCACCGGGGAGCTGTTTTTT. This translates into CASSPGQRTGELFF. Supplemented by reference TRBV7-3 and TRBJ2-2, the full variable domain reads GAGVSQTPSNKVTEKGKYVELRCDPISGHTALYWYRQSLGQGPEFLIYFQGTGAADDSGLPNDRFFAVRPEGSVSTLKIQRTERGDSAVYLCASSPGQRTGELFFGEGSRLTVL.

V gene TRBV4-2 combines with J gene TRBJ2-5, with a tentative D call TRBD2 (5 bases). Between the trimmed V and J ends, which lost 0 bases and 3 bases, there was a span of 11 bases. The germline V gene has CDR1 LGHNA and CDR2 YNFKEQ. The length of the CDR3 is 15 residues. The CDR3 DNA follows: TGTGCCAGCAGCCAAGATCTGGCGGGCGAAGAGACCCAGTACTTC. This gives the protein CASSQDLAGEETQYF.

CDR3 region: CASSLERSINSPLHF. The CDR3 DNA sequence: TGTGCCAGCAGCCTGGAGCGGTCGATAAATTCACCCCTCCACTTT. This chain connects TRBV5-4 to TRBJ1-6; D unclear. Germline V CDR1 and CDR2: SGHNT, YYREEE (reference sequence). This CDR3 is built from 15 residues. Trimming took off 4 bases at V and 7 bases at J, with 15 bases between the two ends.